This T cell receptor beta chain was sequenced in a study of blood T cell repertoires in COVID-19. This clone was seen more than once but under ten times. Profiled with immunoSEQ multiplex PCR; TCRdb holds only in-frame clones, not every one. The table lists 52,000 or so clones, 75% to 90% of them singletons, with approximately 2.6% in the top ten. V was trimmed by 2 bases and J by 1 base, leaving 6 bases between them. Germline V CDR1 and CDR2: SGHTA, FQGTGA. The CDR3 contains 14 residues. Sequenced material: peripheral blood. The chain couples TRBV7-3 to TRBJ1-5; unclear D gene. The source is a man of 80 years or more with acute or convalescent COVID-19. CDR3 loop: CASSLHGSNQPQHF. The DNA of the CDR3 is TGTGCCAGCAGCTTACACGGGAGCAATCAGCCCCAGCATTTT. Complete variable domain (other parts from reference TRBV7-3 and TRBJ1-5): GAGVSQTPSNKVTEKGKYVELRCDPISGHTALYWYRQSLGQGPEFLIYFQGTGAADDSGLPNDRFFAVRPEGSVSTLKIQRTERGDSAVYLCASSLHGSNQPQHFGDGTRLSIL.